The present TCR beta chain was sequenced within a study of T cells in Graves' hyperthyroidism and ophthalmopathy. Study-wide findings and caveats: Blood also carried most thyroid clonotypes expanded above 0.001.

The CDR3 regions of TCR beta were amplified from RNA transcripts. HTBI primers were used for first-round RT-PCR of the TCR CDR3. MiXCR, run by TCRdb on the multiplex PCR reads, gives a single entry per CDR3 protein. Among about 640,000 distinct CDR3 sequences listed, just under 45% were seen once. Exclusion of a patient resulted from uncontrolled infection, other autoimmune disease, pregnancy or lactation. Every diagnosis used clinical symptoms, serum thyroxine and TRAb, thyroid ultrasound and orbital computed tomography. The CDR3 sequence is 15 residues long. Trimming removed 0 bases from V and 0 bases from J, with 10 bases in between. CDR1 is SGDLS, CDR2 YYNGEE, per germline. Points on this clonotype: Its antigen is unidentified.

The J gene is TRBJ2-7, the V gene TRBV9; D possibly corresponds to TRBD1 (6 bases). This receptor was taken from an adult man with Graves' disease, either hyperthyroidism or ophthalmopathy (not recorded which). The sequenced material came from peripheral blood or thyroid tissue (not recorded which). This chain's CDR3 is CASSVGLGASYEQYF. The CDR3 DNA reads TGTGCCAGCAGCGTAGGGCTGGGGGCCTCCTACGAGCAGTACTTC.